This is a list of T cell receptor beta chains from one sample in a study of T cell repertoires in cytomegalovirus infection. The antigens these receptors bind are not known. TCRdb passed the reads through MiXCR, listing each CDR3 protein once. The table records around 540,000 distinct CDR3 sequences, more than 30% of them present only once. The sample was cultured PBMCs, taken from culture after CMV antigen stimulation. All receptors derive from a human donor in good health (CMV status not recorded). Some clones in this sample may be carry-over from other donors' samples. CDR3s include the opening cysteine and the closing phenylalanine or tryptophan. The D gene is left open where the match is weak. A row's size may be missing; if present it is once, few, many or a size class.

.	many	13	TRBV2	TRBJ2-2	CASSPINSGELFF	TGTGCCAGCAGCCCCATTAATTCCGGGGAGCTGTTTTTT
.	.	19	TRBV12-3/TRBV12-4	TRBJ1-1	CASSLIPGVDPLLGTEAFF	TGTGCCAGCAGCCTAATCCCAGGGGTCGATCCCCTATTGGGAACTGAAGCTTTCTTT
TRBD1	few	14	TRBV10-3	TRBJ1-2	CAIRRGQGPDGYTF	TGTGCCATCAGGAGAGGACAGGGACCCGATGGCTACACCTTC
TRBD2	.	14	TRBV7-2	TRBJ2-7	CASSLDPGTSEQYF	TGTGCCAGCAGCTTAGATCCAGGGACTAGCGAGCAGTACTTC
.	.	15	TRBV15	TRBJ1-4	CATSREGEMGEKLFF	TGTGCCACCAGCAGAGAGGGGGAGATGGGTGAAAAACTGTTTTTT
.	.	14	TRBV7-8	TRBJ2-1	CASSLARTYNEQFF	TGTGCCAGCAGCTTAGCTAGAACCTACAATGAGCAGTTCTTC
TRBD1	.	16	TRBV4-3	TRBJ1-6	CASSQERGTGNSPLHF	TGCGCCAGCAGCCAAGAGAGGGGGACAGGGAATTCACCCCTCCACTTT
.	many	15	TRBV7-2	TRBJ1-5	CASSLSPGRNQPQHF	TGTGCCAGCAGCTTAAGTCCAGGGCGTAATCAGCCCCAGCATTTT
TRBD1	few	15	TRBV7-2	TRBJ2-1	CASSQRQGVNYEQFF	TGTGCCAGCAGCCAACGACAGGGGGTTAACTATGAGCAGTTCTTC
.	.	15	TRBV9	TRBJ1-4	CASSYQGATNEKLFF	TGTGCCAGCAGCTATCAAGGGGCAACTAATGAAAAACTGTTTTTT
TRBD1	.	13	TRBV12-3/TRBV12-4	TRBJ2-2	CASSWDRKGELFF	TGTGCCAGCAGTTGGGACAGGAAAGGGGAGCTGTTTTTT
.	.	15	TRBV19	TRBJ1-3	CASSAGFGSGNTIYF	TGTGCCAGTAGTGCAGGGTTTGGCTCTGGAAACACCATATATTTT
.	.	13	TRBV7-9	TRBJ1-1	CASSPPTPTEAFF	TGTGCCAGCAGCCCCCCCACCCCGACTGAAGCTTTCTTT
.	few	12	TRBV6-2/TRBV6-3	TRBJ2-3	CASSYSWDTQYF	TGTGCCAGCAGTTACTCCTGGGATACGCAGTATTTT
.	.	17	TRBV28	TRBJ2-4	CASSLGVPFQAKNIQYF	TGTGCCAGCAGTTTAGGAGTTCCGTTCCAAGCCAAAAACATTCAGTACTTC
.	.	14	TRBV5-1	TRBJ2-1	CASSLSRGMGEQFF	TGCGCCAGCAGCTTGAGTCGCGGGATGGGTGAGCAGTTCTTC
TRBD2	few	14	TRBV7-2	TRBJ2-5	CASSLDIAGETQYF	TGTGCCAGCAGCTTAGATATAGCGGGAGAGACCCAGTACTTC
.	few	13	TRBV7-2	TRBJ2-7	CASSLRFSYEQYF	TGTGCCAGCAGCTTGAGGTTCTCCTACGAGCAGTACTTC
TRBD2	.	17	TRBV6-6	TRBJ2-3	CASSFGLAGGLTDTQYF	TGTGCCAGCAGTTTCGGACTAGCGGGAGGACTCACAGATACGCAGTATTTT
.	.	15	TRBV19	TRBJ2-1	CASSIEFSRANEQFF	TGTGCCAGTAGTATAGAATTTTCGCGAGCGAATGAGCAGTTCTTC
.	.	13	TRBV11-2	TRBJ1-1	CASSRDTTGEAFF	TGTGCCAGCAGCCGCGACACTACAGGGGAAGCTTTCTTT
TRBD1	few	14	TRBV7-2	TRBJ2-5	CASSSTGQARTQYF	TGTGCCAGCAGCTCTACCGGACAGGCAAGGACCCAGTACTTC
.	few	15	TRBV12-3/TRBV12-4	TRBJ2-1	CASSVTRAVYNEQFF	TGTGCCAGCAGCGTAACTAGGGCGGTCTACAATGAGCAGTTCTTC
TRBD1	.	17	TRBV12-3/TRBV12-4	TRBJ2-4	CASSRTGAPLPKNIQYF	TGTGCCAGCAGCCGGACAGGGGCCCCCCTCCCCAAAAACATTCAGTACTTC
.	once	13	TRBV14	TRBJ2-2	CASSQGSVGELFF	TGTGCCAGCAGCCAAGGGAGCGTCGGGGAGCTGTTTTTT
.	.	17	TRBV28	TRBJ1-5	CASRRRTARYSNQPQHF	TGTGCCAGCAGGCGGAGGACAGCGCGTTATAGCAATCAGCCCCAGCATTTT
.	.	15	TRBV7-9	TRBJ2-2	CASSLGTLTPGELFF	TGTGCCAGCAGCTTAGGGACACTCACCCCCGGGGAGCTGTTTTTT
.	.	15	TRBV15	TRBJ2-2	CATSITGFDTGELFF	TGTGCCACCAGCATCACAGGGTTCGACACCGGGGAGCTGTTTTTT
TRBD1	many	15	TRBV4-3	TRBJ1-1	CASSLGQGAYTEAFF	TGCGCCAGCAGCCTCGGACAGGGGGCCTACACTGAAGCTTTCTTT
.	.	15	TRBV12-3/TRBV12-4	TRBJ1-4	CASSLGGSTSEKLFF	TGTGCCAGCAGTTTGGGGGGCAGTACCTCGGAAAAACTGTTTTTT
TRBD1	.	22	TRBV7-8	TRBJ1-6	CASSLYQGTGFFFRGQDSPLHF	TGTGCCAGCAGCCTCTACCAGGGGACAGGGTTTTTTTTCAGGGGACAGGATTCACCCCTCCACTTT
.	few	20	TRBV7-3	TRBJ1-1	CASSLGARVGQLGMNTEAFF	TGTGCCAGCAGCTTAGGGGCGAGGGTTGGGCAGTTAGGCATGAACACTGAAGCTTTCTTT
.	few	16	TRBV14	TRBJ2-7	CASSQDHWGSTYEQYF	TGTGCCAGCAGCCAAGATCATTGGGGCAGTACCTACGAGCAGTACTTC
TRBD2	.	12	TRBV7-9	TRBJ2-1	CASHRGVNEQFF	TGTGCCAGCCACCGGGGGGTTAATGAGCAGTTCTTC
TRBD2	many	20	TRBV7-2	TRBJ2-3	CASSLFGASGSPPSSLTQYF	TGTGCCAGCAGCCTCTTCGGTGCTAGCGGGAGCCCCCCCTCCTCCCTTACGCAGTATTTT
.	many	20	TRBV28	TRBJ2-6	CASSSPMLRTAHSGANVLTF	TGTGCCAGCAGTTCTCCGATGTTAAGGACAGCCCACTCTGGGGCCAACGTCCTGACTTTC
TRBD2	.	16	TRBV18	TRBJ2-1	CASSLWGLAGEREQFF	TGTGCCAGCTCACTCTGGGGACTAGCGGGAGAGAGGGAGCAGTTCTTC
.	.	13	TRBV6-1	TRBJ2-5	CASMSGGGKTQYF	TGTGCCAGCATGTCAGGGGGAGGGAAGACCCAGTACTTC
.	.	15	TRBV19	TRBJ1-2	CASSILEGQGSGYTF	TGTGCCAGTAGTATTCTTGAAGGGCAGGGCTCTGGCTACACCTTC
TRBD2	.	16	TRBV6-2/TRBV6-3	TRBJ2-1	CASRAPSSGRSNEQFF	TGTGCCAGCCGCGCCCCGAGTAGCGGGAGGAGCAATGAGCAGTTCTTC
.	many	11	TRBV7-2	TRBJ1-6	CASSLAGPLHF	TGTGCCAGCAGCTTAGCCGGACCCCTCCACTTT
.	many	15	TRBV7-2	TRBJ1-5	CASSPVGFSNQPQHF	TGTGCCAGCAGCCCAGTAGGGTTTAGCAATCAGCCCCAGCATTTT
TRBD2	many	14	TRBV7-2	TRBJ2-1	CASSLLAGDNEQFF	TGTGCCAGCAGCCTTCTAGCGGGGGACAATGAGCAGTTCTTC